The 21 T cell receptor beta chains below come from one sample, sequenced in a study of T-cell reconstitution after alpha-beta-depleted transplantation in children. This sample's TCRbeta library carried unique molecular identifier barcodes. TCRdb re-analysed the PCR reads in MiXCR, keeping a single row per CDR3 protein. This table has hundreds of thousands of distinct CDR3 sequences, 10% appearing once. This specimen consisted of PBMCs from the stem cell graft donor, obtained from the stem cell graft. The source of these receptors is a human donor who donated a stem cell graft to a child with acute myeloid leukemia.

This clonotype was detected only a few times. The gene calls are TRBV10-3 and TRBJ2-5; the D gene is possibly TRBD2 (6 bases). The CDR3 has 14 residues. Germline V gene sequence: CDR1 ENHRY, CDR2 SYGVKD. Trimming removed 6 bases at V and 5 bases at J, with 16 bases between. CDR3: CAIRGRESEETQYF. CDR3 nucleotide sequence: TGTGCCATCAGAGGTCGGGAGAGTGAGGAGACCCAGTACTTC.

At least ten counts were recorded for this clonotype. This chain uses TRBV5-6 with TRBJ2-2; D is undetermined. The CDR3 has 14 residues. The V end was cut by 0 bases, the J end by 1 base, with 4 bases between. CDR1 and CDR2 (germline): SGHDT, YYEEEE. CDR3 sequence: CASSLVLNTGELFF. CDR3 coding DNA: TGTGCCAGCAGCTTGGTACTGAACACCGGGGAGCTGTTTTTT.

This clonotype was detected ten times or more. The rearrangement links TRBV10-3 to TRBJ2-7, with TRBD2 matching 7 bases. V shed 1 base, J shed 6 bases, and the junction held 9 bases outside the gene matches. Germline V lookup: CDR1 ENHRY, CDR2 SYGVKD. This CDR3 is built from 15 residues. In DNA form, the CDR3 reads TGTGCCATCAGTGAGTTTCGCCTAGCGGCAAGCGAGCAGTACTTC. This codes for CAISEFRLAASEQYF.

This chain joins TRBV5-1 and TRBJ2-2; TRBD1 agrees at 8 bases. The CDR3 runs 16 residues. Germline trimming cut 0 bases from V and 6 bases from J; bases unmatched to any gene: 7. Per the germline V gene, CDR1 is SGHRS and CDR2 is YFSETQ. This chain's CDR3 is CASSLVGDRSAGELFF. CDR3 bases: TGCGCCAGCAGCTTGGTGGGGGACAGGTCTGCCGGGGAGCTGTTTTTT.

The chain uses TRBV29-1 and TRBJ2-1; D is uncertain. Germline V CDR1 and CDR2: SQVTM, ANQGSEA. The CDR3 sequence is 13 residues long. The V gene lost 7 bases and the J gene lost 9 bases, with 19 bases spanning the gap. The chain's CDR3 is CSARALETGEQFF. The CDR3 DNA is TGCAGCGCAAGGGCGCTCGAGACGGGTGAGCAGTTCTTC.

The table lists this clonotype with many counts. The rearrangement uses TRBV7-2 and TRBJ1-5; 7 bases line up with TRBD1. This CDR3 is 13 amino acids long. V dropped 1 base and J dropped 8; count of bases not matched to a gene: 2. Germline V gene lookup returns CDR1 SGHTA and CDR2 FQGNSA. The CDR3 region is CASSLEGAKPQHF. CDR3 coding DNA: TGTGCCAGCAGCTTAGAGGGGGCGAAGCCCCAGCATTTT.

The CDR3 protein is CASSYSLFEQFF. CDR3 in DNA: TGTGCCAGCAGTTACTCTCTGTTTGAGCAGTTCTTC. The V gene is TRBV6-2 or TRBV6-3, the J gene TRBJ2-1; unclear D gene. Trimming took 0 bases from V and 9 from J, leaving 6 bases between them. The CDR3 covers 12 residues. CDR1 and CDR2 (germline): MNHEY, SVGEGT.

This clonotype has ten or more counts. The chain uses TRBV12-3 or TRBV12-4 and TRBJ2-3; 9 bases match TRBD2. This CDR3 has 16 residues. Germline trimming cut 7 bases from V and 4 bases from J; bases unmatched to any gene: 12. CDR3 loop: CASILSGSPQADTQYF. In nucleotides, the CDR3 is TGTGCCAGCATCCTTAGCGGGAGCCCCCAGGCAGATACGCAGTATTTT.

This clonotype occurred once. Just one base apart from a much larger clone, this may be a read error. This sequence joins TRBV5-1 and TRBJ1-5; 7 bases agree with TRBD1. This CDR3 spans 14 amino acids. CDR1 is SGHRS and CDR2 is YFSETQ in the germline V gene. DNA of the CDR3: TGCGTCAGCAGCCCCGACGGACAGGATCAGCCCCAGCATTTT. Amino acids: CVSSPDGQDQPQHF.

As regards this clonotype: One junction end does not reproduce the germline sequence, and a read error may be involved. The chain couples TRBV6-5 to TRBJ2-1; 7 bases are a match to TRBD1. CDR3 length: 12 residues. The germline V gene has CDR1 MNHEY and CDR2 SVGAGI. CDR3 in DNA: TGTGCCAACAGTGACAGGGTAAATGAGCAGTTCTTC. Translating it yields CANSDRVNEQFF.

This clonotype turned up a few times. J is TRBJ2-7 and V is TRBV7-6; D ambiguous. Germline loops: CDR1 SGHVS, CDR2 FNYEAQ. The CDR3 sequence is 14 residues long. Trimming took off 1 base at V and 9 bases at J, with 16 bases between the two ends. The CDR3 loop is CASSLGIPYSGQYF. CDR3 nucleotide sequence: TGTGCCAGCAGCTTAGGAATTCCTTATTCCGGGCAGTACTTC.

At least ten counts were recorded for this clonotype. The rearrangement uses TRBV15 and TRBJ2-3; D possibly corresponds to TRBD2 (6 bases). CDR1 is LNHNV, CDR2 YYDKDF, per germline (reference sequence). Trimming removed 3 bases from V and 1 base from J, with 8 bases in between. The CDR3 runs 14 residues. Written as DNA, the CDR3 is TGTGCCACCAGCAGCGGGAGAGGCACAGATACGCAGTATTTT. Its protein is CATSSGRGTDTQYF.

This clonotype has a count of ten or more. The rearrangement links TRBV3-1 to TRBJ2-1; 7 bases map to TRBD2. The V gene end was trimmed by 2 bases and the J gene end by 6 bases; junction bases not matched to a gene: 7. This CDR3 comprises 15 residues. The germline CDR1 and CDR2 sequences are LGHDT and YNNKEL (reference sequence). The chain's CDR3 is CASSQTAGVRNEQFF. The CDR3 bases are TGTGCCAGCAGCCAAACGGCGGGAGTCCGCAATGAGCAGTTCTTC.

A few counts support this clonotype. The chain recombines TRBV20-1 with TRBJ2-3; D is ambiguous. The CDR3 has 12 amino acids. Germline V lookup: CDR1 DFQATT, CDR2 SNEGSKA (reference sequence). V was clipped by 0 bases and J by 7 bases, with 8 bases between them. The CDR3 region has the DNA TGCAGTGCTAGAGATATCCCAAATACGCAGTATTTT. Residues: CSARDIPNTQYF.

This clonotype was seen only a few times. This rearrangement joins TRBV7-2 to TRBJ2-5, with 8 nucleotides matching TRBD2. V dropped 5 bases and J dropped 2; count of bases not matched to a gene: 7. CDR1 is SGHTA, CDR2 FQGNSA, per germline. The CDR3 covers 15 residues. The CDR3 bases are TGTGCCAGCAGCAGAGCGGGAGCGCAACAAGAGACCCAGTACTTC. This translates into CASSRAGAQQETQYF.

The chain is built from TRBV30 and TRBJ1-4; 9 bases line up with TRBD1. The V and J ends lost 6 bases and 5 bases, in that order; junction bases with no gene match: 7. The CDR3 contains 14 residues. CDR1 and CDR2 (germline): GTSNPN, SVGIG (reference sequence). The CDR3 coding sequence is TGTGCCTGCCTGGACAGGGGCGTAAATGAAAAACTGTTTTTT. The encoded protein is CACLDRGVNEKLFF.

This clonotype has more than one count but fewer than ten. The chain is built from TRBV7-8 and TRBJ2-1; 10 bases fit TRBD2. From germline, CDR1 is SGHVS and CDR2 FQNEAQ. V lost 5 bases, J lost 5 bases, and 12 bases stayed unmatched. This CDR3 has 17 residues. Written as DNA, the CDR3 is TGTGCCAGCAGCCCCCAGGCTAGCGGGGGTTACCACAATGAGCAGTTCTTC. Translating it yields CASSPQASGGYHNEQFF.

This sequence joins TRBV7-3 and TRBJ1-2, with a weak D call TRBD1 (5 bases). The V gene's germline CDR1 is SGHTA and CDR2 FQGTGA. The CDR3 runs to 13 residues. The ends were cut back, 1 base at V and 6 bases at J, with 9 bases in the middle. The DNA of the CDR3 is TGTGCCAGCAGCTTAAGACGGGGCGATGGCTACACCTTC. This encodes CASSLRRGDGYTF. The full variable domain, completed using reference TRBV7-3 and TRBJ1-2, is GAGVSQTPSNKVTEKGKYVELRCDPISGHTALYWYRQSLGQGPEFLIYFQGTGAADDSGLPNDRFFAVRPEGSVSTLKIQRTERGDSAVYLCASSLRRGDGYTFGSGTRLTVV.

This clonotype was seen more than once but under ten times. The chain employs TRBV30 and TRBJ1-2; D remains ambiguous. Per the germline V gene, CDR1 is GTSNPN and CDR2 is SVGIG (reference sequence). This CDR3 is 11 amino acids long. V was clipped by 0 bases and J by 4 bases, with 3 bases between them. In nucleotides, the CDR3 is TGTGCCTGGAGTGTACTCTATGGCTACACCTTC. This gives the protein CAWSVLYGYTF.

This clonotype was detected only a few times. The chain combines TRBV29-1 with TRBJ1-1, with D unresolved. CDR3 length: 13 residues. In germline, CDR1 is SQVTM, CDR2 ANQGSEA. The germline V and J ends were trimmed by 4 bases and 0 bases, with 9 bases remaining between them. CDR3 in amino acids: CSVGVGMNTEAFF. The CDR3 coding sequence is TGCAGCGTTGGAGTTGGCATGAACACTGAAGCTTTCTTT.

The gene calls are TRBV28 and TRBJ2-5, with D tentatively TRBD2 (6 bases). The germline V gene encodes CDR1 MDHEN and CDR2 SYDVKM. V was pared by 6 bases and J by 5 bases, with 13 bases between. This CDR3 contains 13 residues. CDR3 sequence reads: CASRGVGRETQYF. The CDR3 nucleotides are TGTGCCAGCAGGGGGGTTGGGAGGGAGACCCAGTACTTC. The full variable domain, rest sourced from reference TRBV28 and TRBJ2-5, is DVKVTQSSRYLVKRTGEKVFLECVQDMDHENMFWYRQDPGLGLRLIYFSYDVKMKEKGDIPEGYSVSREKKERFSLILESASTNQTSMYLCASRGVGRETQYFGPGTRLLVL.